This T cell receptor beta chain was found in a study of spatial heterogeneity in lung cancer. Study findings and constraints: TCRs found ubiquitously expanded in tumor appeared in blood more at resection than at follow-up.

A word on this clonotype: Its specificity is not known.

Time point reported: sample taken at primary tumor resection. Whole RNA, isolated from tumor, nontumor lung or frozen PBMC, was sequenced without prior sorting. TCRdb processed the 5' RACE reads anew with MiXCR; each CDR3 protein has one entry. Counted here are roughly 48,000 distinct CDR3 sequences, approximately 5% occurring once; the ten biggest clones make up 11%. The trim removed 1 base at V and 9 bases at J, leaving 6 bases unmatched. The CDR3 spans 15 residues. Per the germline V gene, CDR1 is MGHRA and CDR2 is YSYEKL. This chain links TRBV4-1 with TRBJ2-5, with 12 positions matching TRBD1. The clonotype comes from a male donor with early-stage non-small cell lung cancer. This specimen consisted of PBMCs, obtained at surgery. The CDR3, as DNA: TGCGCCAGCAGCCAAGGGGACAGGGGGCCGGGGGCCCAGTACTTC. Amino acid sequence: CASSQGDRGPGAQYF.